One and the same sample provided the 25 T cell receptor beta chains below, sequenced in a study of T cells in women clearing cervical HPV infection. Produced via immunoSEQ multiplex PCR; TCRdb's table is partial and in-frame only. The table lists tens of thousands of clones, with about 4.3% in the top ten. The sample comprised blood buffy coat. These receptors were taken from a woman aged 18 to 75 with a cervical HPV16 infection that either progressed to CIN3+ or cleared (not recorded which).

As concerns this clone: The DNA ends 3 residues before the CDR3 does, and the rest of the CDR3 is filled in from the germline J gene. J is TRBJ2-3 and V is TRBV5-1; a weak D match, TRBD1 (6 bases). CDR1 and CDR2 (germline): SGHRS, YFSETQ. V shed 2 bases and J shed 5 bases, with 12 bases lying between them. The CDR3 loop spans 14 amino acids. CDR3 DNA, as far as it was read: TGCGCCAGCAGCTTAGGACAGAGAGGAGATACG. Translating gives CASSLGQRGDT. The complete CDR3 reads CASSLGQRGDTQYF. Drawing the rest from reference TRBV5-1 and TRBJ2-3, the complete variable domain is KAGVTQTPRYLIKTRGQQVTLSCSPISGHRSVSWYQQTPGQGLQFLFEYFSETQRNKGNFPGRFSGRQFSNSRSEMNVSTLELGDSALYLCASSLGQRGDTQYFGPGTRLTVL.

The CDR3 reads CASSLPSGGQETQYF. CDR3 DNA, as far as it was read: TGTGCCAGCAGCTTGCCTAGCGGGGGACAAGAGACC. The V and J genes are TRBV5-4 and TRBJ2-5, with 10 bases identical to TRBD2. With the read ending 3 residues before the CDR3 end, the germline J gene is used to fill in that end. With 1 base clipped from V and 2 bases from J, the junction kept 2 bases outside the gene matches. The CDR3 spans 15 residues. Germline loops: CDR1 SGHNT, CDR2 YYREEE (reference sequence).

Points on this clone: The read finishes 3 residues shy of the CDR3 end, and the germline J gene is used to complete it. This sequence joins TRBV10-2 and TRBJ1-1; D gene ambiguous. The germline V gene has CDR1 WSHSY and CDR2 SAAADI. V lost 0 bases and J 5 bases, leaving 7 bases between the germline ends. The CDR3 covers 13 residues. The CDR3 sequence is CASSESTRTEAFF. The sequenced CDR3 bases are TGCGCCAGCAGTGAGTCAACGCGGACTGAA.

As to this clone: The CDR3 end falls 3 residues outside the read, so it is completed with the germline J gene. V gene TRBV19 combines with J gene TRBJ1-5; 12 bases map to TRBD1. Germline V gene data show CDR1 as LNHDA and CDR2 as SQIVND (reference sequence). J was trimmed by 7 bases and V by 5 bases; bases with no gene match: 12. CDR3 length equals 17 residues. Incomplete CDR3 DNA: TGTGCCAGTAGTCCCCGGGACAGGGGGCATCTCCTCCAGCCC. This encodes CASSPRDRGHLLQP. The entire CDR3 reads CASSPRDRGHLLQPQHF.

The CDR3 bases that were read are TGTGCCATCAGGAGGGGCCTCCAAGAGACC. Its protein product is CAIRRGLQET. From start to end, the CDR3 is CAIRRGLQETQYF. V gene TRBV10-3 combines with J gene TRBJ2-5; the D call may be TRBD1 or TRBD2 (5 bases each). Read data end 3 residues before the CDR3 end; the end is taken from the germline J gene. Germline V gene lookup returns CDR1 ENHRY and CDR2 SYGVKD. V lost 6 bases, J lost 1 base, and 9 bases lay in between. The length of the CDR3 is 13 residues.

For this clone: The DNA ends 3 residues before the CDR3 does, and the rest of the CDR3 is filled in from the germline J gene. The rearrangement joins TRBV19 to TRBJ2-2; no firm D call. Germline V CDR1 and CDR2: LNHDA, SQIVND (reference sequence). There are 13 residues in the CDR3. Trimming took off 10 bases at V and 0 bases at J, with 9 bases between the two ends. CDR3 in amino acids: CATNPANTGELFF. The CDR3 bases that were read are TGTGCCACTAACCCCGCGAACACCGGGGAG. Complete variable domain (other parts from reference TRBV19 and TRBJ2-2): DGGITQSPKYLFRKEGQNVTLSCEQNLNHDAMYWYRQDPGQGLRLIYYSQIVNDFQKGDIAEGYSVSREKKESFPLTVTSAQKNPTAFYLCATNPANTGELFFGEGSRLTVL.

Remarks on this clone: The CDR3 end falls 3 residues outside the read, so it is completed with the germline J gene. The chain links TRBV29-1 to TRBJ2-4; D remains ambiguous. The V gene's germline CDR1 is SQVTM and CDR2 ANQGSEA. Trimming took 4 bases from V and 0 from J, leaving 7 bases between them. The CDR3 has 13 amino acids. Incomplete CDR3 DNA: TGCAGCGTTGGGCTCCTAGCCAAAAACATT. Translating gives CSVGLLAKNI. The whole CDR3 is CSVGLLAKNIQYF. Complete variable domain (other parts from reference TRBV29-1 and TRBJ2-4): SAVISQKPSRDICQRGTSLTIQCQVDSQVTMMFWYRQQPGQSLTLIATANQGSEATYESGFVIDKFPISRPNLTFSTLTVSNMSPEDSSIYLCSVGLLAKNIQYFGAGTRLSVL.

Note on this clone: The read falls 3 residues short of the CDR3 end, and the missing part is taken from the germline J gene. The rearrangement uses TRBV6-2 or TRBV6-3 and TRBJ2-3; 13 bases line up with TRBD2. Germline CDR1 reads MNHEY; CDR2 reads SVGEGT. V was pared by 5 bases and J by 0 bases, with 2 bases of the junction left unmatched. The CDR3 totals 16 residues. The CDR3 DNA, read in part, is TGTGCCAGCAGTAAGGGACTAGCGGGGAGCACAGATACG. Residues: CASSKGLAGSTDT. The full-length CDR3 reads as CASSKGLAGSTDTQYF.

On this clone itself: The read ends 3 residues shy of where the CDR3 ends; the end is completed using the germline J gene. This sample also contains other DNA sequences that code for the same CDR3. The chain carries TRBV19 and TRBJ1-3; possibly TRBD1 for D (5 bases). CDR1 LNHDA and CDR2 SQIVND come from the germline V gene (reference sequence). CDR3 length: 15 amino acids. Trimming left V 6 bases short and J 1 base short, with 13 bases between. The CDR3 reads CASSQIQGSGNTIYF. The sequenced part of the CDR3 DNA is TGTGCCAGTAGCCAAATCCAGGGTTCTGGAAACACC.

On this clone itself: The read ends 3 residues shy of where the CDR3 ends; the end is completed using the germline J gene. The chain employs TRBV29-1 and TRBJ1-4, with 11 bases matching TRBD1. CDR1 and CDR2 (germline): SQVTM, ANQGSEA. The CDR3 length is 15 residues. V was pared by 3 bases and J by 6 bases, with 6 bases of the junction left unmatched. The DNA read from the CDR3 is TGCAGCGTTGACGCACCGGGACAGGGGGATGAAAAA. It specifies CSVDAPGQGDEK. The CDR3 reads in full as CSVDAPGQGDEKLFF. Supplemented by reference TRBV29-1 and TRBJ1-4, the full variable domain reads SAVISQKPSRDICQRGTSLTIQCQVDSQVTMMFWYRQQPGQSLTLIATANQGSEATYESGFVIDKFPISRPNLTFSTLTVSNMSPEDSSIYLCSVDAPGQGDEKLFFGSGTQLSVL.

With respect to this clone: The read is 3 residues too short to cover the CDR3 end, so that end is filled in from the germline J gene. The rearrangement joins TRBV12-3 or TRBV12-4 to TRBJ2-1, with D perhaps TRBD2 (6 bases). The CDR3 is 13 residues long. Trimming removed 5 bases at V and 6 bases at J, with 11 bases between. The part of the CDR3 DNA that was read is TGTGCCAGCAGTGCCGGGACTCCCAATGAG. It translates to CASSAGTPNE. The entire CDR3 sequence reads CASSAGTPNEQFF.

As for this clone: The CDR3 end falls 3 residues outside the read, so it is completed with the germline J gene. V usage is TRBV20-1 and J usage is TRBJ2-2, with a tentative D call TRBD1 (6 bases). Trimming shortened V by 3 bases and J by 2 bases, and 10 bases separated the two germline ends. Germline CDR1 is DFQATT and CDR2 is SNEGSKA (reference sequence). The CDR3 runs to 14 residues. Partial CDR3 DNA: TGCAGTGCTAGCGAAGGGGGTAACACCGGGGAG. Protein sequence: CSASEGGNTGE. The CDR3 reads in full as CSASEGGNTGELFF.

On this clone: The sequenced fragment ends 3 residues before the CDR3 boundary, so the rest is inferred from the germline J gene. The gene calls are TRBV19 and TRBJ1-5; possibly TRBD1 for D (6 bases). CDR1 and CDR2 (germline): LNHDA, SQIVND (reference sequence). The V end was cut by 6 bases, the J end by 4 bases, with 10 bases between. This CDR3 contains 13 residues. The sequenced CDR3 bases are TGTGCCAGTAGACTAACAGGGAATCAGCCC. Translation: CASRLTGNQP. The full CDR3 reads CASRLTGNQPQHF.

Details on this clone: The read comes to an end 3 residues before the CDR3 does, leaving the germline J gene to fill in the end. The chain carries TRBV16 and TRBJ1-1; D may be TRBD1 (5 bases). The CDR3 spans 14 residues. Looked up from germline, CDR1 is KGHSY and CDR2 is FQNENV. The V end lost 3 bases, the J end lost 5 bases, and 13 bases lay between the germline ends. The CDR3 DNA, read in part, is TGTGCCAGCAGCCAGCGGGGGAGGAGGACTGAA. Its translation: CASSQRGRRTE. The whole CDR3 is CASSQRGRRTEAFF.

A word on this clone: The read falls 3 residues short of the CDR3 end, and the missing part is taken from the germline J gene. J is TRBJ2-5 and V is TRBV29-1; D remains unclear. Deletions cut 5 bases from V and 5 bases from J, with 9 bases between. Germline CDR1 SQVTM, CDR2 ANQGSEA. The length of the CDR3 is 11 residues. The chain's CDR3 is CSVRRAETQYF. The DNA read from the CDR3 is TGCAGCGTTCGAAGGGCGGAGACC.

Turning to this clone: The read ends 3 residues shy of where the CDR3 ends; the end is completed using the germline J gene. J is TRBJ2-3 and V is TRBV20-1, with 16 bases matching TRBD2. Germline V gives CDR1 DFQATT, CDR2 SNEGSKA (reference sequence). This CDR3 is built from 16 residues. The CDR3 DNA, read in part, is TGCAGTGCTCGACTGGGACTAGCGGGAGGGATAGAGACG. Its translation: CSARLGLAGGIET. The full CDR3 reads CSARLGLAGGIETQYF.

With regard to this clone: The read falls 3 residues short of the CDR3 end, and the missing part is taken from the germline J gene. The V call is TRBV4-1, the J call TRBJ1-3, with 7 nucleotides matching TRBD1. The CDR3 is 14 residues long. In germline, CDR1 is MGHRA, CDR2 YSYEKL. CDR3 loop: CASSQGDRARAIYF. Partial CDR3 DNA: TGCGCCAGCAGCCAAGGAGACAGGGCCCGCGCT.

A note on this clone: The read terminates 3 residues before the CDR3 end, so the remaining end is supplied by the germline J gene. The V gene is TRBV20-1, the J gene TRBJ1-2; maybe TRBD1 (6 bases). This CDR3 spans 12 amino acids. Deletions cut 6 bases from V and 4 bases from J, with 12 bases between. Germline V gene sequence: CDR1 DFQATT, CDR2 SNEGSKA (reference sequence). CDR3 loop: CSARTGTYGYTF. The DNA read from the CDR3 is TGCAGTGCCAGAACAGGGACCTATGGC.

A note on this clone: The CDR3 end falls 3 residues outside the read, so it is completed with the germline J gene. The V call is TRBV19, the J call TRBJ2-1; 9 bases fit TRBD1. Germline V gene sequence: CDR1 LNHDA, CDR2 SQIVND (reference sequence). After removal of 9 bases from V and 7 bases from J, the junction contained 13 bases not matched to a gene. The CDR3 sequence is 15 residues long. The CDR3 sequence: CASSLQGQGINEQFF. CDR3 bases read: TGTGCCAGCAGCCTTCAGGGACAGGGAATTAATGAG. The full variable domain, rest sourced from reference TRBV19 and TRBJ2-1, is DGGITQSPKYLFRKEGQNVTLSCEQNLNHDAMYWYRQDPGQGLRLIYYSQIVNDFQKGDIAEGYSVSREKKESFPLTVTSAQKNPTAFYLCASSLQGQGINEQFFGPGTRLTVL.

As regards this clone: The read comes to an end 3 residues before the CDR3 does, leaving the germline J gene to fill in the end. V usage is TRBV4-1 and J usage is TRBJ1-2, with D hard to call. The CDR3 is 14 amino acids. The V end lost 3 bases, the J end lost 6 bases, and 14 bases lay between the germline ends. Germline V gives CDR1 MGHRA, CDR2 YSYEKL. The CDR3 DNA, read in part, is TGCGCCAGCAGCCATAGGACGGACTTAAATGGC. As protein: CASSHRTDLNG. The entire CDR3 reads CASSHRTDLNGYTF.

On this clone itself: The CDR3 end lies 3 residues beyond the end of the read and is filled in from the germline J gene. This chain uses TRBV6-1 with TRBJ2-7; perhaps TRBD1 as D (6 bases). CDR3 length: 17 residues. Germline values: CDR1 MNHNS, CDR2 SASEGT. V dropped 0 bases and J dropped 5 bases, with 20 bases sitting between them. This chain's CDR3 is CASSEAPTGQLFDEQYF. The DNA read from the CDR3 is TGTGCCAGCAGTGAAGCTCCGACGGGACAACTTTTCGACGAG.

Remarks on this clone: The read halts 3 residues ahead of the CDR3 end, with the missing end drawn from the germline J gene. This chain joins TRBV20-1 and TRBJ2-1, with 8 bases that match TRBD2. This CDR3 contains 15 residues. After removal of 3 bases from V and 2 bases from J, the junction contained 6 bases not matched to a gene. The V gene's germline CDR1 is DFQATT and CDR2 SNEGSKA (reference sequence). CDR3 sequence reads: CSASDGGVAYNEQFF. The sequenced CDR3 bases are TGCAGTGCTAGCGACGGGGGGGTAGCCTACAATGAG.

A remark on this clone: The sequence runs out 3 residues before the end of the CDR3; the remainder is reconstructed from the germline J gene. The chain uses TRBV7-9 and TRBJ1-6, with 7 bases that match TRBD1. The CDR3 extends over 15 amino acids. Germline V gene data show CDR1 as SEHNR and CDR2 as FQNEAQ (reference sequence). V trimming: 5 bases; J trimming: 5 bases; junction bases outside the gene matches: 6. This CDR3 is CASSAQTGNNSPLHF. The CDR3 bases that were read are TGTGCCAGCAGCGCCCAGACAGGGAATAATTCACCC.

The CDR3 sequence is CASSPHGGVSGANVLTF. CDR3 bases read: TGTGCCAGCAGCCCCCACGGGGGGGTGTCTGGGGCCAACGTC. This chain connects TRBV7-3 to TRBJ2-6; 8 nucleotides match TRBD2. Read data end 3 residues before the CDR3 end; the end is taken from the germline J gene. Trimming took 5 bases from V and 1 from J; bases not matched to a gene: 7. The CDR3 is made up of 17 amino acids. Per the germline V gene, CDR1 is SGHTA and CDR2 is FQGTGA.

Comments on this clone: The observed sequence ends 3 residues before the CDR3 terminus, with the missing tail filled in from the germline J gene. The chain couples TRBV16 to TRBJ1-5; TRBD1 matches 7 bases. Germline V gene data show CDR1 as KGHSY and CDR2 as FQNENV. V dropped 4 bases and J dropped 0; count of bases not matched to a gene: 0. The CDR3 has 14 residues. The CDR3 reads CASSRQGSNQPQHF. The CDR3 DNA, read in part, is TGTGCCAGCAGCCGACAGGGTAGCAATCAGCCC.